The sample holds one count of the clone carrying this T cell receptor (beta chain). The record originates from a study of blood T cell repertoires in COVID-19. V shed 3 bases and J shed 5 bases, with 17 bases lying between them. CDR3 size: 15 residues. Germline CDR1 SGDLS, CDR2 YYNGEE. As handled by the study authors: It was from reference gene primer amplification that nucleated cell counts were estimated. This table comes from immunoSEQ multiplex PCR, and its TCRdb copy is limited to in-frame clones, with some not included. V, J and clone size are those of that table, while D and trimming were read from the DNA. The sample lists fewer than 200,000 clones, 74% seen once, with 2.5% to 3.5% in the top ten.

The rearrangement links TRBV9 to TRBJ2-5; a possible D gene is TRBD1 (5 bases). This receptor was taken from a woman of 80 years or more with acute or convalescent COVID-19. Sequencing was performed on peripheral blood. The CDR3 nucleotides are TGTGCCAGCAGCGGGCCAACAGGAGTTGGGGAGACCCAGTACTTC. Protein: CASSGPTGVGETQYF.